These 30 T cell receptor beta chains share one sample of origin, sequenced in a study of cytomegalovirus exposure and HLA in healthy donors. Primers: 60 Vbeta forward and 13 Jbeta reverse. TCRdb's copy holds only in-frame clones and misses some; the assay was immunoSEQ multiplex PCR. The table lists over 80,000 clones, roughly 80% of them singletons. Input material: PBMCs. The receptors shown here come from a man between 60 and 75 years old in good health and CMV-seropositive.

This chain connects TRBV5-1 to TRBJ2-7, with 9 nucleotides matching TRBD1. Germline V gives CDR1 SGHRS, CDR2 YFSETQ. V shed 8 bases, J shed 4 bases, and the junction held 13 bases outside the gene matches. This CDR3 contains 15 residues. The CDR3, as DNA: TGCGCCAGTAGGTACTTTCCGGGACAGGGTTACGAGCAGTACTTC. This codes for CASRYFPGQGYEQYF.

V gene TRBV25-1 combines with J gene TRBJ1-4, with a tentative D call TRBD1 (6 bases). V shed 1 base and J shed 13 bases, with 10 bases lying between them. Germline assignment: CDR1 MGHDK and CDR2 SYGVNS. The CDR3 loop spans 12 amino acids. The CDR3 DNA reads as TGTGCCAGCAGTGAATTTTCCAGGGGACTGTTTTTT. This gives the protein CASSEFSRGLFF.

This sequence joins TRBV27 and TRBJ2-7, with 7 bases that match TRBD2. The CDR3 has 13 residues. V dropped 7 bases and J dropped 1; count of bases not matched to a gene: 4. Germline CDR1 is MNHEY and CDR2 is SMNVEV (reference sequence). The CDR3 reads CASMGGSSYEQYF. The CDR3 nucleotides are TGTGCCAGCATGGGAGGGTCTTCCTACGAGCAGTACTTC.

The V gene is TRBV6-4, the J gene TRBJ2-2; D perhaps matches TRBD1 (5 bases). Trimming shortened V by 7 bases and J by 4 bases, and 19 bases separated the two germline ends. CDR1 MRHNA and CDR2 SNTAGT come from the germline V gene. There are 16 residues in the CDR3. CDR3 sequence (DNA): TGTGCCAGCACCCGGGCATGGGGCTACGGCACCGGGGAGCTGTTTTTT. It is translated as CASTRAWGYGTGELFF.

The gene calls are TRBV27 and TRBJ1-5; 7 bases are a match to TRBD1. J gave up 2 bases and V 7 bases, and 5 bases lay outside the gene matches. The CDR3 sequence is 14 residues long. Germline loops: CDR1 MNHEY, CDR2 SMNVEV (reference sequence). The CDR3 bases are TGTGCCAGCAACGACCAGGGGGGCAATCAGCCCCAGCATTTT. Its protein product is CASNDQGGNQPQHF.

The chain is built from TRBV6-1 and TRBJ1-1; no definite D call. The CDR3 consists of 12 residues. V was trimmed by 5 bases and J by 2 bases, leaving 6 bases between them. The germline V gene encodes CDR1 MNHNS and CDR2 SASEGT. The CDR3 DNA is TGTGCCAGCAGTTCAGTAAACACTGAAGCTTTCTTT. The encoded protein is CASSSVNTEAFF.

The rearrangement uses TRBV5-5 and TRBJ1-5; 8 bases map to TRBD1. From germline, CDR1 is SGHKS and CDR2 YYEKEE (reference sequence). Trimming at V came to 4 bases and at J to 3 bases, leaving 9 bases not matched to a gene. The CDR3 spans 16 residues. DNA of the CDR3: TGTGCCAGCAGCCCAGTGACAGGGGTGATCAATCAGCCCCAGCATTTT. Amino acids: CASSPVTGVINQPQHF.

The CDR3: CASSLVGGQPQHF. In DNA form, the CDR3 reads TGTGCCAGCAGCTTAGTCGGGGGTCAGCCCCAGCATTTT. The V call is TRBV7-6, the J call TRBJ1-5; weak D call: TRBD1 (5 bases). Trimming pared 1 base from V and 6 bases from J, leaving 7 bases between. Per germline, CDR1 SGHVS and CDR2 FNYEAQ. The CDR3 covers 13 residues.

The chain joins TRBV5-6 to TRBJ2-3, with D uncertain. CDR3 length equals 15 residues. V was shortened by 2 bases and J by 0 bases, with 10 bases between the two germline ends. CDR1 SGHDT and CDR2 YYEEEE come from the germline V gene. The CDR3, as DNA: TGTGCCAGCAGCTTTGGAGTGACTAGCACAGATACGCAGTATTTT. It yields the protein CASSFGVTSTDTQYF.

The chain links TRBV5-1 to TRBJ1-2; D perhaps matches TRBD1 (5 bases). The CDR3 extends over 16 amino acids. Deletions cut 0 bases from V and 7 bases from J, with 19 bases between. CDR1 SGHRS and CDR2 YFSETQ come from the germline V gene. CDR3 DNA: TGCGCCAGCAGCTTGGCCCCACCGCGGGGGTCTGGTGGCTACACCTTC. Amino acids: CASSLAPPRGSGGYTF.

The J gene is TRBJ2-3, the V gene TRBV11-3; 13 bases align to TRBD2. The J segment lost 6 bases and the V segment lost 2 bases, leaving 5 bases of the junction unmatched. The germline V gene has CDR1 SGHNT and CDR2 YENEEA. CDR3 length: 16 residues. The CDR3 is CASSLTSGGAGDTQYF. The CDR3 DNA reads TGTGCCAGCAGCTTAACTAGCGGGGGGGCGGGTGATACGCAGTATTTT.

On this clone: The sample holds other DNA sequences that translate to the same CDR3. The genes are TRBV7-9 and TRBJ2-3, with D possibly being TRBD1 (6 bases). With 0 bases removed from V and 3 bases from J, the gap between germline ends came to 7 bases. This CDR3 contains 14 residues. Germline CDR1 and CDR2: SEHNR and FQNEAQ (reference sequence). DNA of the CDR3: TGTGCCAGCAGCTTAGCAGGGGGTACAGATACGCAGTATTTT. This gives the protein CASSLAGGTDTQYF.

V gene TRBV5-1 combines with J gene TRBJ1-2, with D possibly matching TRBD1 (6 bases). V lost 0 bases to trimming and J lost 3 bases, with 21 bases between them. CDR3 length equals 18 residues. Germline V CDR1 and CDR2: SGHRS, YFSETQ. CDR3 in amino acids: CASSLAWGLRGLDYGYTF. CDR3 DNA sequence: TGCGCCAGCAGCTTGGCCTGGGGTTTGCGGGGGCTCGACTATGGCTACACCTTC.

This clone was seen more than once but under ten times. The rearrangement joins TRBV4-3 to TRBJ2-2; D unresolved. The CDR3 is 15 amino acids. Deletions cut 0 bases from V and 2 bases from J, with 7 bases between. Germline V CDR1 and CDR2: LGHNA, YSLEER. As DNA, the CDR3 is TGCGCCAGCAGCCAAGAAAGAGTAAACACCGGGGAGCTGTTTTTT. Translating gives CASSQERVNTGELFF.

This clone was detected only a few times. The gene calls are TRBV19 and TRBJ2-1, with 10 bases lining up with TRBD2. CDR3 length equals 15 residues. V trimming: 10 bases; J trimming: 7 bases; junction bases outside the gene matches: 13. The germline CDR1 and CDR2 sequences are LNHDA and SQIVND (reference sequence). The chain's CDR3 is CATTRGLALGNEQFF. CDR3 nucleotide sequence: TGTGCCACAACTAGGGGACTAGCGCTAGGGAATGAGCAGTTCTTC.

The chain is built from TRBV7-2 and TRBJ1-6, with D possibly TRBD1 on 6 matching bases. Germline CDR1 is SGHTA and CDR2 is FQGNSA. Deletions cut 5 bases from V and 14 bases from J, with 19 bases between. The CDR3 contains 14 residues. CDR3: CASSPGTTELSLHF. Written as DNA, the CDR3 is TGTGCCAGCAGCCCCGGGACAACGGAATTATCCCTCCACTTT.

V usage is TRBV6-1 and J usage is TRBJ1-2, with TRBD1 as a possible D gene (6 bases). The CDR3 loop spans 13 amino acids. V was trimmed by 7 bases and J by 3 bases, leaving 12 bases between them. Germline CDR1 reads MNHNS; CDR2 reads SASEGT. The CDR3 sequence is CASIFTGHYGYTF. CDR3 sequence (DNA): TGTGCCAGCATTTTCACAGGGCACTATGGCTACACCTTC.

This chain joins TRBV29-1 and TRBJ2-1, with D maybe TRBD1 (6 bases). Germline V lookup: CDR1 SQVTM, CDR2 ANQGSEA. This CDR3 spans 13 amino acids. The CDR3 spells CSAPRGFYNEQFF. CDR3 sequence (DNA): TGCAGTGCACCTAGGGGGTTCTACAATGAGCAGTTCTTC.

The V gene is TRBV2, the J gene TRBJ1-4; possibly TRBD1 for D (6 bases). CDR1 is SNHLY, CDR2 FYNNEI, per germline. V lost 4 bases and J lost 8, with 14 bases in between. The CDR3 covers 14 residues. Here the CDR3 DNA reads TGTGCCAGCAGTGGATGGGGGGGCGAGGAAAAACTGTTTTTT. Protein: CASSGWGGEEKLFF.

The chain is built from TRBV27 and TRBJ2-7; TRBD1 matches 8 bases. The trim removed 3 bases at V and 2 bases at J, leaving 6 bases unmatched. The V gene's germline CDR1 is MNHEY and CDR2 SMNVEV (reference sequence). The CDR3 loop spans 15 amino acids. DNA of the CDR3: TGTGCCAGCAGTTTCGGGGACAGGCCTGCCTACGAGCAGTACTTC. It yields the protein CASSFGDRPAYEQYF.

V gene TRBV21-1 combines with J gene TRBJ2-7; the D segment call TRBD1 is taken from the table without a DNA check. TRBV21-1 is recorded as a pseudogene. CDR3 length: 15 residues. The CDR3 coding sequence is TGTGCCAGGAAAGGGGGCACAGGGTATTCCTACGAGCAGTACTTC. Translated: CARKGGTGYSYEQYF.

CDR3 sequence: CASSLRRGSNQPQHF. The CDR3, as DNA: TGTGCCAGCAGCTTACGTAGAGGGAGCAATCAGCCCCAGCATTTT. The chain couples TRBV13 to TRBJ1-5; D not certain. This CDR3 is built from 15 residues. Trimming took 2 bases from V and 1 from J, leaving 9 bases between them. The germline V gene has CDR1 PRHDT and CDR2 FYEKMQ (reference sequence).

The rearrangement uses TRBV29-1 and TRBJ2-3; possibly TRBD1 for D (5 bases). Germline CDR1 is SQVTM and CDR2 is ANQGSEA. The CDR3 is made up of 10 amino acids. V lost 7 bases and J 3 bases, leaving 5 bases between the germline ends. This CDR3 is CSAGTDTQYF. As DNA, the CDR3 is TGCAGCGCAGGGACAGATACGCAGTATTTT.

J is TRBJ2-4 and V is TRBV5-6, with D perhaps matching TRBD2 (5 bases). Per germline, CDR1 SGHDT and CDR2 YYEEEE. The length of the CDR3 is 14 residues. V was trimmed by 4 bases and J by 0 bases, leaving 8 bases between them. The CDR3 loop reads CASSTRVAKNIQYF. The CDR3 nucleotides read TGTGCCAGCAGCACTAGGGTAGCCAAAAACATTCAGTACTTC. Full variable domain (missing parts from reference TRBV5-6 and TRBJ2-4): DAGVTQSPTHLIKTRGQQVTLRCSPKSGHDTVSWYQQALGQGPQFIFQYYEEEERQRGNFPDRFSGHQFPNYSSELNVNALLLGDSALYLCASSTRVAKNIQYFGAGTRLSVL.

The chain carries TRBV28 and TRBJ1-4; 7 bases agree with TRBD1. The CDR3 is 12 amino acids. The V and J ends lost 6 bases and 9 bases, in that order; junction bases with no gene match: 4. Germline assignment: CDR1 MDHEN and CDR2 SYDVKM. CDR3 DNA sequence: TGTGCCAGCAGGGAGGGACAGAAAAAACTGTTTTTT. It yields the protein CASREGQKKLFF.

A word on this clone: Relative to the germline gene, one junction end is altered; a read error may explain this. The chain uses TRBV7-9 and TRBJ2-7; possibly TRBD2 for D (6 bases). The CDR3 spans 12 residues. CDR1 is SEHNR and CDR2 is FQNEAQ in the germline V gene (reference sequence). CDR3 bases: TGTTCCAGCAGCTTGCGGGACTACGAGCAGTACTTC. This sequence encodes CSSSLRDYEQYF.

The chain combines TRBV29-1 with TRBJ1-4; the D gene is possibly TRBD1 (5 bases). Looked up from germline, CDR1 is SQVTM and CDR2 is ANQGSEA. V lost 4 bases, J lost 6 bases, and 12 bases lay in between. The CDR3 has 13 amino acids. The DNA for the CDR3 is TGCAGCGTTGCCCCGGACACGTATGAAAAACTGTTTTTT. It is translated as CSVAPDTYEKLFF.

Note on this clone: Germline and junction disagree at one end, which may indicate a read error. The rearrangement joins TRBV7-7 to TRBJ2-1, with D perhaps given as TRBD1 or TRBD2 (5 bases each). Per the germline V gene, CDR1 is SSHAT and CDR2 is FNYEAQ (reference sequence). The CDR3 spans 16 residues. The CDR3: CASSLGAAEPYNEQFF. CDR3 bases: TGTGCTAGCAGCTTAGGGGCAGCGGAGCCATACAATGAGCAGTTCTTC.

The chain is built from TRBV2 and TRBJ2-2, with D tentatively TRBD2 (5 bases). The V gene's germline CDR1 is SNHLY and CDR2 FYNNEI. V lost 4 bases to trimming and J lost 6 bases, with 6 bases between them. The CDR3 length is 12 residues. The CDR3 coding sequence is TGTGCCAGCAGTGTCGGGGCCGGGGAGCTGTTTTTT. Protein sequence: CASSVGAGELFF.

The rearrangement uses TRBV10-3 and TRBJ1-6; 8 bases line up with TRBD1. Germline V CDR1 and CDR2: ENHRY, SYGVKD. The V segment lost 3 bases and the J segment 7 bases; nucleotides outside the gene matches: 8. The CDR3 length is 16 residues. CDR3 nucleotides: TGTGCCATCAGTGATCACAGGGGGGAGGCGAATTCACCCCTCCACTTT. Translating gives CAISDHRGEANSPLHF.